What follows is one TCR beta chain and its context. Time point indicated: 2015-2016 season, pre-vaccination. No donor had influenza vaccine in the prior 6 months; all lived in the community. The data originate from a study of follicular helper T cells after annual influenza vaccination. Looking at the study overall: For some subjects, blood spans the 2013-2014, 2014-2015 and 2015-2016 annual vaccinations.

Germline V lookup: CDR1 LGHNA, CDR2 YNFKEQ. The V segment lost 1 base and the J segment 8 bases; nucleotides outside the gene matches: 10. The CDR3 runs 16 residues. The protocol was immunoSEQ multiplex PCR, while the TCRdb copy is restricted to in-frame clones and leaves out a portion. The table records 9,500 to 15,000 clones, over 70% of them present only once. The chain joins TRBV4-2 to TRBJ2-3; TRBD2 matches 9 bases. This receptor was identified in an adult who received the influenza vaccine. The starting material was CXCR5+ CD38- circulating T follicular helper cells from blood, obtained on the day of influenza vaccination. Described subset: circulating Tfh, non-naive CD4+CXCR5+PD-1+ (ICOS+CD38+ or ICOS-CD38-). DNA for the CDR3: TGTGCCAGCAGCCAAGGATTGCTCGCGGGGGGGCTTACGCAGTATTTT. The encoded protein is CASSQGLLAGGLTQYF.